What follows are 26 T cell receptor beta chains derived from one specimen sequenced in a study of response to subunit inactivated influenza vaccine. TCRdb reanalysed the RT-PCR reads using MiXCR and keeps one entry per CDR3 protein. The sample lists 500,000 to 650,000 distinct CDR3 sequences, 7.6% occurring once. The specimen comprised PBMCs from blood, sampled roughly 24 months after vaccination. Receptors originate from a man aged 50 to 69 who received an inactivated influenza vaccine.

At least ten counts were recorded for this clonotype. The chain uses TRBV11-2 and TRBJ2-2; D possibly corresponds to TRBD1 (6 bases). CDR3 size: 14 residues. Germline lookup yields CDR1 SGHAT and CDR2 FQNNGV. V shed 5 bases and J shed 5 bases, with 12 bases lying between them. The CDR3 protein is CASSPGQSTGELFF. In DNA, the CDR3 is TGTGCCAGCAGCCCGGGACAATCAACCGGGGAGCTGTTTTTT.

This chain uses TRBV28 with TRBJ1-2; no clear D. The germline V gene has CDR1 MDHEN and CDR2 SYDVKM. Trimming left V 4 bases short and J 0 bases short, with 12 bases between. CDR3 size: 15 residues. The CDR3 coding sequence is TGTGCCAGCAGTTCTTCAGGCCCATCTAACTATGGCTACACCTTC. It codes for CASSSSGPSNYGYTF.

This clonotype was recorded many times. The chain uses TRBV29-1 and TRBJ2-1, with 10 bases aligning to TRBD2. Per germline, CDR1 SQVTM and CDR2 ANQGSEA. Unmatched junction bases numbered 8, after V lost 0 bases and J lost 9 bases. This CDR3 contains 15 residues. The DNA of the CDR3 is TGCAGCGTTGAAGATCGGCTAGCGGGAGTAGGTGAGCAGTTCTTC. This translates into CSVEDRLAGVGEQFF.

This clonotype was detected many times. The chain recombines TRBV10-3 with TRBJ2-3; unclear D gene. The germline V gene encodes CDR1 ENHRY and CDR2 SYGVKD. CDR3 length: 12 amino acids. Trimming took off 3 bases at V and 1 base at J, with 2 bases between the two ends. The CDR3 DNA is TGTGCCATCAGTGACGGCACAGATACGCAGTATTTT. The encoded protein is CAISDGTDTQYF.

V usage is TRBV2 and J usage is TRBJ2-3; D gene uncertain. Trimming took off 3 bases at V and 2 bases at J, with 12 bases between the two ends. This CDR3 is 15 amino acids long. Germline assignment: CDR1 SNHLY and CDR2 FYNNEI. CDR3 in DNA: TGTGCCAGCAGTGACAGTCTGTATCCCACAGATACGCAGTATTTT. Translation: CASSDSLYPTDTQYF.

This clonotype was picked up many times. The V gene is TRBV11-2, the J gene TRBJ2-7; D not certain. Germline lookup yields CDR1 SGHAT and CDR2 FQNNGV. The germline V and J ends were trimmed by 0 bases and 3 bases, with 6 bases remaining between them. This CDR3 is 13 amino acids long. The CDR3 protein is CASSLDRFYEQYF. The CDR3 DNA sequence: TGTGCCAGCAGCTTAGACAGGTTCTACGAGCAGTACTTC.

This clonotype was found many times. The gene calls are TRBV7-2 and TRBJ2-1; 14 bases are a match to TRBD2. Trimming removed 5 bases from V and 2 bases from J; junction bases left unmatched: 5. Germline CDR1 is SGHTA and CDR2 is FQGNSA. The CDR3 is made up of 17 amino acids. CDR3 bases: TGTGCCAGCAGCCCTACGGGACTAGCGGGAGCCTACAATGAGCAGTTCTTC. It specifies CASSPTGLAGAYNEQFF.

The chain couples TRBV6-1 to TRBJ2-7; 7 bases map to TRBD2. The CDR3 spans 14 residues. Germline V gene data show CDR1 as MNHNS and CDR2 as SASEGT. The trim removed 3 bases at V and 6 bases at J, leaving 8 bases unmatched. CDR3 loop: CASSDPRPGGEQYF. The DNA of the CDR3 is TGTGCCAGCAGTGACCCACGGCCGGGGGGCGAGCAGTACTTC.

This clonotype was seen only a few times. The chain uses TRBV5-1 and TRBJ1-4, with a possible D match to TRBD1 (5 bases). This CDR3 is built from 14 residues. CDR1 and CDR2 (germline): SGHRS, YFSETQ. The V gene lost 4 bases and the J gene lost 5 bases, with 12 bases spanning the gap. The CDR3 DNA reads TGCGCCAGCAGCGGGGGACGGGGAAATGAAAAACTGTTTTTT. As protein: CASSGGRGNEKLFF.

The table lists this clonotype with a few counts. The rearrangement uses TRBV7-2 and TRBJ2-1, with 8 bases that match TRBD2. Germline CDR1 SGHTA, CDR2 FQGNSA. The CDR3 has 15 residues. V lost 5 bases and J lost 6; bases outside the gene matches: 9. The CDR3 nucleotides read TGTGCCAGCAGCCGAGCGGGACTAGTGGGCAATGAGCAGTTCTTC. Translating gives CASSRAGLVGNEQFF. Full variable domain (missing parts from reference TRBV7-2 and TRBJ2-1): GAGVSQSPSNKVTEKGKDVELRCDPISGHTALYWYRQSLGQGLEFLIYFQGNSAPDKSGLPSDRFSAERTGGSVSTLTIQRTQQEDSAVYLCASSRAGLVGNEQFFGPGTRLTVL.

The sample holds a few counts of this clonotype. V and J are TRBV28 and TRBJ2-1; TRBD1 might be the D (6 bases). The ends were cut back, 3 bases at V and 3 bases at J, with 15 bases in the middle. The CDR3 loop spans 16 amino acids. Looked up from germline, CDR1 is MDHEN and CDR2 is SYDVKM. CDR3: CASSLFLGTSYNEQFF. CDR3 nucleotides: TGTGCCAGCAGTTTGTTTCTGGGGACAAGCTACAATGAGCAGTTCTTC.

The chain joins TRBV4-3 to TRBJ1-2, with D maybe TRBD1 (6 bases). The V end lost 0 bases, the J end lost 3 bases, and 11 bases lay between the germline ends. CDR1 is LGHNA, CDR2 YSLEER, per germline. CDR3 length equals 15 residues. This chain's CDR3 is CASSQDSQGDYGYTF. DNA of the CDR3: TGCGCCAGCAGCCAAGATTCACAGGGAGACTATGGCTACACCTTC.

The chain employs TRBV9 and TRBJ2-7, with 7 nucleotides matching TRBD1. Losses at the gene ends were 2 bases for V and 3 bases for J; bases not matched to a gene: 8. The CDR3 is 15 amino acids. The germline CDR1 and CDR2 sequences are SGDLS and YYNGEE. In DNA form, the CDR3 reads TGTGCCAGCAGCGTCATGACAGGGTTCATCTACGAGCAGTACTTC. Its translation: CASSVMTGFIYEQYF.

In its sample, this clonotype was seen many times. As DNA, the CDR3 is TGTGCCAGCAGCCCAAGACAGGGATCCTACGAGCAGTACTTC. As protein: CASSPRQGSYEQYF. V is TRBV18 and J is TRBJ2-7; TRBD1 matches at 7 bases. The CDR3 runs 14 residues. The germline CDR1 and CDR2 sequences are KGHSH and LQKENI. J was trimmed by 1 base and V by 8 bases; bases with no gene match: 8.

V is TRBV18 and J is TRBJ1-5; D remains ambiguous. CDR3 size: 14 residues. Germline V gene sequence: CDR1 KGHSH, CDR2 LQKENI. Between the trimmed V and J ends, which lost 0 bases and 5 bases, there was a span of 8 bases. The CDR3 region has the DNA TGTGCCAGCTCACCACCCGGCGGATATCAGCCCCAGCATTTT. This gives the protein CASSPPGGYQPQHF.

This clonotype has only a few counts. The chain employs TRBV7-9 and TRBJ2-1; weak D call: TRBD1 (6 bases). The V end was cut by 2 bases, the J end by 2 bases, with 13 bases between. This CDR3 region has 16 residues. In germline, CDR1 is SEHNR, CDR2 FQNEAQ (reference sequence). Here the CDR3 reads CASSLLRQAPYNEQFF. The CDR3 region has the DNA TGTGCCAGCAGCTTACTAAGACAGGCCCCCTACAATGAGCAGTTCTTC.

This clonotype was picked up many times. The chain joins TRBV3-1 to TRBJ1-2, with D tentatively TRBD1 (5 bases). The germline V gene encodes CDR1 LGHDT and CDR2 YNNKEL (reference sequence). V shed 2 bases and J shed 3 bases, with 7 bases lying between them. The CDR3 sequence is 13 residues long. CDR3 amino acids: CASSQPGDYGYTF. The CDR3 DNA reads TGTGCCAGCAGCCAACCGGGGGACTATGGCTACACCTTC.

This clonotype was seen many times. The chain uses TRBV7-9 and TRBJ2-4; no clear D. V gave up 5 bases and J gave up 0 bases, with 11 bases separating them. The CDR3 sequence is 15 residues long. Per germline, CDR1 SEHNR and CDR2 FQNEAQ (reference sequence). The CDR3 DNA reads as TGTGCCAGCAGCCTTTCGGCGGTAGCCAAAAACATTCAGTACTTC. This gives the protein CASSLSAVAKNIQYF.

This clonotype was picked up one time. A read error is likely, as this CDR3 ends without the conserved phenylalanine or tryptophan. The V gene is TRBV10-3, the J gene TRBJ2-7, with D perhaps TRBD1 or TRBD2 (6 bases each). The CDR3 contains 15 residues. The germline gives CDR1 ENHRY, CDR2 SYGVKD. V was cut by 10 bases and J by 5 bases, with 24 bases left in between. The CDR3 DNA reads TGTGCCAACAGCGGAGGGGGGCGAGCCGCCAACGAGCAGTACTTA. Protein sequence: CANSGGGRAANEQYL.

This clonotype was observed a few times. V is TRBV7-2 and J is TRBJ2-1, with D maybe TRBD2 (5 bases). CDR1 SGHTA and CDR2 FQGNSA come from the germline V gene. The CDR3 spans 14 residues. The V and J ends lost 4 bases and 5 bases respectively, with 12 bases between them. The CDR3 DNA is TGTGCCAGCAGCTCCCCCGGAGGACACAATGAGCAGTTCTTC. Translation gives CASSSPGGHNEQFF.

This clonotype has just a few counts. V is TRBV20-1 and J is TRBJ1-5, with unresolved D. Germline V gene lookup returns CDR1 DFQATT and CDR2 SNEGSKA (reference sequence). V was trimmed by 2 bases and J by 6 bases, leaving 14 bases between them. This CDR3 has 14 amino acids. The CDR3 nucleotides are TGCAGTGCTAGAACGCTTTTGGGTGGTCAGCCCCAGCATTTT. It codes for CSARTLLGGQPQHF.

This clonotype was found once. A much larger clone differs by one base, so this may be a read error. The chain carries TRBV20-1 and TRBJ2-7; a possible D gene is TRBD1 (5 bases). The CDR3 is 15 amino acids. The V gene's germline CDR1 is DFQATT and CDR2 SNEGSKA (reference sequence). Trimming pared 3 bases from V and 3 bases from J, leaving 18 bases between. CDR3: CSASDVQEIDYEQYF. CDR3 sequence (DNA): TGCAGTGCTAGCGATGTACAGGAGATAGACTACGAGCAGTACTTC.

This clonotype was seen many times. The rearrangement uses TRBV11-3 and TRBJ2-1; perhaps TRBD1 as D (6 bases). The length of the CDR3 is 15 residues. Germline CDR1 is SGHNT and CDR2 is YENEEA. Trimming took 1 base from V and 5 from J, leaving 12 bases between them. The CDR3 coding sequence is TGTGCCAGCAGCTTAGGTAACAGGGCTAACAATGAGCAGTTCTTC. This sequence encodes CASSLGNRANNEQFF.

This clonotype was seen ten or more times. The rearrangement uses TRBV11-2 and TRBJ2-3, with D tentatively TRBD2 (6 bases). Per the germline V gene, CDR1 is SGHAT and CDR2 is FQNNGV. V lost 3 bases to trimming and J lost 3 bases, with 10 bases between them. This CDR3 is built from 14 residues. The CDR3 sequence is CASSLNRGTDTQYF. The CDR3 DNA is TGTGCCAGCAGCTTGAACCGGGGGACAGATACGCAGTATTTT.

The sample holds a few counts of this clonotype. The V call is TRBV6-5, the J call TRBJ1-4; 10 nucleotides line up with TRBD1. The CDR3 runs to 17 residues. V shed 4 bases and J 6 bases; nucleotides not matched to a gene: 11. Germline V gene data show CDR1 as MNHEY and CDR2 as SVGAGI. As DNA, the CDR3 is TGTGCCAGCAGTTTTCGGACAGGGGGGACCTCCGATGAAAAACTGTTTTTT. It specifies CASSFRTGGTSDEKLFF.

By its share, this clonotype is large (0.1 to 1%). This chain uses TRBV4-2 with TRBJ1-1; the D is unclear. Trimming left V 1 base short and J 0 bases short, with 3 bases between. The CDR3 consists of 13 residues. Germline V gene data show CDR1 as LGHNA and CDR2 as YNFKEQ. The CDR3 protein is CASSQVLNTEAFF. The CDR3 region has the DNA TGTGCCAGCAGCCAAGTGCTGAACACTGAAGCTTTCTTT.